This T cell receptor (beta chain) was found in a study of vaccination effects on CD4 cells after COVID-19. Study-wide context: Relative to the second dose, post-vaccine samples were obtained a median of 72 days later.

Repertoires were generated with immunoSEQ multiplex PCR, while TCRdb's copy carries only in-frame clones and drops some. The table shows about 60,000 clones, with roughly 78% occurring only once. V lost 4 bases and J 5 bases, leaving 12 bases between the germline ends. Per the germline V gene, CDR1 is GTSNPN and CDR2 is SVGIG (reference sequence). CDR3 length equals 13 residues. In the case of this clone: Its cognate antigen is unknown.

Antigen-specific CD4+ T cells were first expanded with viral peptide pools by the ViraFEST assay and only then sequenced. Isolation of CD4+ T cells took place after about 10 days of culture. Vaccine administered to participants consisted of two doses of either BNT162b2 or mRNA-1273. The chain combines TRBV30 with TRBJ2-1; D is tentatively TRBD1 or TRBD2 (6 bases each). Sequenced material: CD4+ T cells from PBMCs cultured with HCoV-OC43 spike peptides, taken after COVID-19 vaccination. Sample subset: HCoV-OC43 spike overlapping peptide pool stimulation. The TCR comes from a human donor who received a COVID-19 vaccine. The CDR3 loop reads CAWMRGAHNEQFF. The CDR3, as DNA: TGTGCCTGGATGAGGGGGGCCCACAATGAGCAGTTCTTC.